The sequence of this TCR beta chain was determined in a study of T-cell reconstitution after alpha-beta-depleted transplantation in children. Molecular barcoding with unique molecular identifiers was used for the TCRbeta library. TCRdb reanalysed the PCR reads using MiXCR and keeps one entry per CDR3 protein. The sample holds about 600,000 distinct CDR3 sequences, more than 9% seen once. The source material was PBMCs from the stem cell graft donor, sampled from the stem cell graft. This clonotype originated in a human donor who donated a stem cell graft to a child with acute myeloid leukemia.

In DNA, the CDR3 is TGTGCCAGCAGTCCCCGAGGGGGTTTCAATCAGCCCCAGCATTTT. This encodes CASSPRGGFNQPQHF. The chain joins TRBV25-1 to TRBJ1-5; a weak D match, TRBD1 (6 bases). The CDR3 extends over 15 amino acids. Germline V gene lookup returns CDR1 MGHDK and CDR2 SYGVNS. Trimming left V 5 bases short and J 3 bases short, with 14 bases between.